The 8 T cell receptor beta chains below all came from one sample that was sequenced in a study of blood T cell repertoires in COVID-19. The assay was immunoSEQ multiplex PCR, and TCRdb's table has in-frame clones only and misses some. The table shows about 140,000 clones, with around 84% occurring only once. Sequencing was done on a sample of peripheral blood. Receptor source: a man in his 60s with active or convalescent COVID-19.

The rearrangement uses TRBV6-2 or TRBV6-3 and TRBJ2-7; 10 positions agree with TRBD2. CDR3 length: 16 residues. Germline V gives CDR1 MNHEY, CDR2 SVGEGT. The V segment lost 0 bases and the J segment 0 bases; nucleotides outside the gene matches: 2. CDR3 coding DNA: TGTGCCAGCAGTTACTCCAGGACTAGCGGCTCCTACGAGCAGTACGTC. Its translation: CASSYSRTSGSYEQYV.

This chain links TRBV4-1 with TRBJ1-4, with D tentatively TRBD1 (5 bases). Trimming removed 4 bases at V and 8 bases at J, with 14 bases between. CDR1 and CDR2 from the germline V gene are MGHRA and YSYEKL. The CDR3 loop spans 14 amino acids. The CDR3 bases are TGCGCCAGCAGCCCAGGGTGGGGGGAGGAAAAACTGTTTTTT. It is translated as CASSPGWGEEKLFF.

This clone was seen only once. The V gene is TRBV7-2, the J gene TRBJ1-1; D is uncertain. V lost 0 bases, J lost 2 bases, and 7 bases lay in between. Germline CDR1 is SGHTA and CDR2 is FQGNSA. This CDR3 region has 14 residues. This CDR3 is CASSLAGVNTEAFF. CDR3 nucleotides: TGTGCCAGCAGCTTAGCCGGAGTAAACACTGAAGCTTTCTTT.

The chain uses TRBV6-5 and TRBJ1-2; TRBD1 matches 7 bases. This CDR3 contains 13 residues. The germline CDR1 and CDR2 sequences are MNHEY and SVGAGI. Trimming cost V 3 bases and J 8 bases; bases outside gene matches: 6. CDR3 region: CASSYRDSGGYTF. CDR3 nucleotide sequence: TGTGCCAGCAGTTATAGGGACAGCGGCGGCTACACCTTC.

The chain is built from TRBV9 and TRBJ2-3, with 11 bases matching TRBD1. CDR3 size: 16 residues. CDR1 is SGDLS and CDR2 is YYNGEE in the germline V gene. V dropped 3 bases and J dropped 0; count of bases not matched to a gene: 3. CDR3 DNA sequence: TGTGCCAGCAGCGGAGGGACAGGGGGAAGCACAGATACGCAGTATTTT. Protein product: CASSGGTGGSTDTQYF.

This clone showed up just a few times. The chain joins TRBV14 to TRBJ2-5; a weak D match, TRBD2 (6 bases). Germline V lookup: CDR1 SGHDN, CDR2 FVKESK. The CDR3 extends over 16 amino acids. V was pared by 1 base and J by 4 bases, with 16 bases between. The CDR3 DNA sequence: TGTGCCAGCAGCCAAGGCGAGGTGGGACTTCGAGAGACCCAGTACTTC. It yields the protein CASSQGEVGLRETQYF.

The chain recombines TRBV30 with TRBJ1-5; maybe TRBD1 (6 bases). The CDR3 has 14 residues. The germline gives CDR1 GTSNPN, CDR2 SVGIG (reference sequence). V lost 2 bases to trimming and J lost 4 bases, with 12 bases between them. CDR3 bases: TGTGCCTGGAGTCAGGGGTTAGGGAATCAGCCCCAGCATTTT. This encodes CAWSQGLGNQPQHF.

This clone occurred a few times. This chain links TRBV3-1 (or the pseudogene TRBV3-2) with TRBJ1-2, with 8 nucleotides matching TRBD1. The germline V gene encodes CDR1 LGHDT and CDR2 YNNKEL (reference sequence). J gave up 6 bases and V 3 bases, and 12 bases lay outside the gene matches. The CDR3 runs to 16 residues. CDR3 sequence (DNA): TGTGCCAGCAGCCAGTCCACAGGGGGACTCCGAAATGGCTACACCTTC. Amino acids: CASSQSTGGLRNGYTF.